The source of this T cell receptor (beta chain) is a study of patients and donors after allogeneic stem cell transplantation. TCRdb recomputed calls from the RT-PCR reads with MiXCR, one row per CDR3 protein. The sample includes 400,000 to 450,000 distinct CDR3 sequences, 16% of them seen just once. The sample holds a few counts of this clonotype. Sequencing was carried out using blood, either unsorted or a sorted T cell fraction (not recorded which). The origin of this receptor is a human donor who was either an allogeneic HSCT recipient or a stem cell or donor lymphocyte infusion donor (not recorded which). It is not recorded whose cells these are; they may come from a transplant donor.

The CDR3 nucleotides are TGTGCCAGCAGCTTAATTCAGGGATACACAGATACGCAGTATTTT. Translation: CASSLIQGYTDTQYF. This chain joins TRBV7-6 and TRBJ2-3; possible D gene TRBD1, 5 bases. Per the germline V gene, CDR1 is SGHVS and CDR2 is FNYEAQ. The ends were cut back, 2 bases at V and 2 bases at J, with 11 bases in the middle. The CDR3 is made up of 15 amino acids.